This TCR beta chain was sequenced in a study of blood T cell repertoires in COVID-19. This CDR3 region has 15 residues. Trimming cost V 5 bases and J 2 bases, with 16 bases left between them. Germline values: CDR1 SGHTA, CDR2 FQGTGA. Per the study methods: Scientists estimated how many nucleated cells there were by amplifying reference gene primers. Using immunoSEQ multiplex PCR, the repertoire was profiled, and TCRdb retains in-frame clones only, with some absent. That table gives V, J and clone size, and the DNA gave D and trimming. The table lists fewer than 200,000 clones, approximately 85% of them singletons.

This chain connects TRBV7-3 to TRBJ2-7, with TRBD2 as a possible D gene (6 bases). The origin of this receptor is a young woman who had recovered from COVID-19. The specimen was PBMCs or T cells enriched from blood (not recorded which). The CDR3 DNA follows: TGTGCCAGCAGCCCCAGATTAGCGGCCCCCTACGAGCAGTACTTC. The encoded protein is CASSPRLAAPYEQYF.